The rows below give T cell receptor beta chains drawn from one sample of a study of blood T cell repertoires in COVID-19. Clones were read by immunoSEQ multiplex PCR, and TCRdb kept only the in-frame ones, dropping some. Found here are some 170,000 clones, more than 60% of them singletons; the top ten hold roughly 8.3%. The sequenced sample was peripheral blood. Receptors were obtained from a man in his 60s with acute or convalescent COVID-19. Both conserved end residues are part of each CDR3. D genes are given only for firm matches. A clone size is listed for some rows: how often the clone was seen (once, few, many), or a class if it is expanded.

D gene	clone size	V gene	J gene	CDR3 DNA	CDR3 protein
NA	NA	TRBV18	TRBJ1-1	TGTGCCAGCTCACCACCTAAGAACACTGAAGCTTTCTTT	CASSPPKNTEAFF
TRBD2	NA	TRBV7-7	TRBJ2-3	TGTGCTAGCAGCTTAGGTAGCGGGGTTACAGATACGCAGTATTTT	CASSLGSGVTDTQYF
TRBD1	NA	TRBV30	TRBJ2-7	TGTGCCTGGAGTGTACACAGGGGTTACGAGCAGTACTTC	CAWSVHRGYEQYF
NA	NA	TRBV6-4	TRBJ2-2	TGTGCCAGCAGTGCCGACACCGGGGAGCTGTTTTTT	CASSADTGELFF
NA	many	TRBV7-2	TRBJ2-1	TGTGCCAGCAGCTTAGGAGCCCCCTACAATGAGCAGTTCTTC	CASSLGAPYNEQFF
NA	NA	TRBV2	TRBJ2-5	TGTGCCAGCAGAACAGGGTCGAGGGGAGAGACCCAGTACTTC	CASRTGSRGETQYF
NA	NA	TRBV7-3	TRBJ2-1	TGTGCCAGCAGCTTCCGACGGAGCCCTGAGCAGTTCTTC	CASSFRRSPEQFF
NA	NA	TRBV15	TRBJ2-6	TGTGCCACCAGCCGTGACTTACTTGGACTTGGGGCCAACGTCCTGACTTTC	CATSRDLLGLGANVLTF
NA	NA	TRBV2	TRBJ2-3	TGTGCCAGCAGTGCCCAGAGGACCAGCGGGGATACGCAGTATTTT	CASSAQRTSGDTQYF
TRBD1	NA	TRBV6-2/TRBV6-3	TRBJ1-1	TGTGCCAGCAGGCCTCGGGACAGGGGGGCTAACACTGAAGCTTTCTTT	CASRPRDRGANTEAFF
TRBD2	NA	TRBV9	TRBJ2-5	TGTGCCAGCAGCACCTCAGCGGGGGGGACAGAGACCCAGTACTTC	CASSTSAGGTETQYF
TRBD1	NA	TRBV5-8	TRBJ2-7	TGTGCCAGCAGCTTGGACCAGGACAGGGGGCATCAGTACGAGCAGTACTTC	CASSLDQDRGHQYEQYF
NA	NA	TRBV11-2	TRBJ2-7	TGTGCCAGCAGCTCCCTTGGGGGCGGCGGGCCCTACGAGCAGTACTTC	CASSSLGGGGPYEQYF
TRBD2	once	TRBV11-2	TRBJ2-1	TGTGCCAGCAGCTTACGCGGGGGGGCTAGTGAGCAGTTCTTC	CASSLRGGASEQFF
NA	many	TRBV10-1	TRBJ1-3	TGCGCCAGTGCGGAGAACATCAACTCTGGAAACACCATATATTTT	CASAENINSGNTIYF
TRBD1	NA	TRBV19	TRBJ1-1	TGTGCCAGTAGTTGGGACAGCCTCACTGAAGCTTTCTTT	CASSWDSLTEAFF
NA	once	TRBV30	TRBJ2-5	TGTGCCTGGCAAGGGGGGACAGCCCAAGAGACCCAGTACTTC	CAWQGGTAQETQYF
NA	once	TRBV6-1	TRBJ2-7	TGTGCCAGCAGTGAAGATCAGGGCTACGAGCAGTACTTC	CASSEDQGYEQYF
TRBD1	once	TRBV15	TRBJ2-1	TGTGCCACCAGCAGAGACAGGGGGCAATCCTACAATGAGCAGTTCTTC	CATSRDRGQSYNEQFF
NA	NA	TRBV7-2	TRBJ2-1	TGTGCCAGCAGCTCCTCTCCGTACTATGAGCAGTTCTTC	CASSSSPYYEQFF
NA	NA	TRBV5-1	TRBJ1-6	TGCGCCAGCAGCTCACAGGGTCGTGCACCCCTCCACTTT	CASSSQGRAPLHF
NA	few	TRBV12-3/TRBV12-4	TRBJ1-1	TGTGCCAGCAGCCCACCGAAAGGGGGAGCTTTCTTT	CASSPPKGGAFF
TRBD1	NA	TRBV13	TRBJ1-1	TGTGCCAGCAGCGCGACAGGGGGCAACACTGAAGCTTTCTTT	CASSATGGNTEAFF
NA	once	TRBV3-1/TRBV3-2	TRBJ1-2	TGTGCCAGCAGCTACTCCCGGGGAGTAAATGGCTACACCTTC	CASSYSRGVNGYTF
NA	NA	TRBV7-2	TRBJ2-5	TGTGCCAGCAGCTTAGTTGGCTTCCAAGAGACCCAGTACTTC	CASSLVGFQETQYF
NA	NA	TRBV11-2	TRBJ1-5	TGTGCCAGCAGCTTTTCTGCAGGGGTGAGCAATCAGCCCCAGCATTTT	CASSFSAGVSNQPQHF
NA	NA	TRBV4-3	TRBJ2-1	TGCGCCAGCAGCCAATGGGGCCAGACGAATGAGCAGTTCTTC	CASSQWGQTNEQFF
TRBD2	NA	TRBV6-2/TRBV6-3	TRBJ2-1	TGTGCCAGCAGCTCCTTCCCGTTAGCGGGGGGGCCGAATGAGCAGTTCTTC	CASSSFPLAGGPNEQFF
NA	NA	TRBV7-9	TRBJ1-2	TGTGCCAGCAGCTTAGCGGGGTTTGGCGGGCCTGGCTACACCTTC	CASSLAGFGGPGYTF
TRBD2	NA	TRBV6-5	TRBJ2-1	TGTGCCAGCAGTTTACTAGCGGGGGGGCTGGACAATGAGCAGTTCTTC	CASSLLAGGLDNEQFF
NA	NA	TRBV9	TRBJ1-6	TGTGCCAGCAGCGTAAGACAGTCCAATTCACCCCTCCACTTT	CASSVRQSNSPLHF
NA	NA	TRBV4-3	TRBJ1-6	TGCGCCAGCAGCCAATTTTACAGGGACGCTAATTCACCCCTCCACTTT	CASSQFYRDANSPLHF
TRBD1	NA	TRBV4-1	TRBJ2-5	TGCGCCAGCAGCCAACCTACAGGGGGCGAACGTCAAGAGACCCAGTACTTC	CASSQPTGGERQETQYF
NA	NA	TRBV11-3	TRBJ2-7	TGTGCCAGCAGCTTCGGGGCAGGGGAGTCCTACGAGCAGTACTTC	CASSFGAGESYEQYF
NA	once	TRBV4-1	TRBJ1-6	TGCGCCAGCGGTTTACAGGGAGGGAATTCACCCCTCCACTTT	CASGLQGGNSPLHF
TRBD1	NA	TRBV2	TRBJ2-7	TGTGCCAGCAGTCAGGGGGCGCGCGAGCAGTACTTC	CASSQGAREQYF
TRBD2	NA	TRBV3-1/TRBV3-2	TRBJ2-3	TGTGCCAGCAGCCAAGGATACCTAGCGGGGGTCCGACGGGGTACAGATACGCAGTATTTT	CASSQGYLAGVRRGTDTQYF
NA	once	TRBV6-5	TRBJ1-2	TGTGCCAGCAGAATAAACCAGGAGGTCAACTATGGCTACACCTTC	CASRINQEVNYGYTF
NA	NA	TRBV18	TRBJ2-1	TGTGCCAGCTCACCAAGTGGGAGCAATGAGCAGTTCTTC	CASSPSGSNEQFF
NA	NA	TRBV6-5	TRBJ2-5	TGTGCCAGCAGAACTCGAGGAGGGTACCAAGAGACCCAGTACTTC	CASRTRGGYQETQYF
NA	few	TRBV5-1	TRBJ1-1	TGCGCCAGCAGCTTGCGGGGTTGGGACACTGAAGCTTTCTTT	CASSLRGWDTEAFF
TRBD2	NA	TRBV19	TRBJ2-1	TGTGCCAGTACCTCCAAACCCGGGACTAGCGGCCATGAGCAGTTCTTC	CASTSKPGTSGHEQFF
TRBD1	NA	TRBV7-6	TRBJ1-2	TGTGCCAGCAGCTCAACGCCGGGACAGGGTCTTGGTGGCTACACCTTC	CASSSTPGQGLGGYTF
NA	NA	TRBV28	TRBJ1-1	TGTGCCACCGACTCGAGCCTCACTGAAGCTTTCTTT	CATDSSLTEAFF
NA	NA	TRBV24-1	TRBJ2-3	TGTGCCACCAGTGATCCCGTACTAGGCGCAGATACGCAGTATTTT	CATSDPVLGADTQYF